The 32 T cell receptor beta chains presented below share a single source sample, sequenced in a study of regulatory T cells in long-lasting Graves disease. Through Arm-PCR of CDR3 regions and iRepertoire HTBI primers, TCR beta libraries were built. TCRdb fed the multiplex PCR reads into MiXCR, producing one record per CDR3 protein. The repertoire holds about 500,000 distinct CDR3 sequences, with roughly 16% as singletons. Time point meaning: newly diagnosed GD, antithyroid drugs for less than 3 months. PBMC RNA was the source of the TCR library. This sample was shared with a second study, whose subject was T cells in Graves' hyperthyroidism and ophthalmopathy.

The source material was peripheral blood mononuclear cells (PBMCs), sampled at new diagnosis, from a patient treated with antithyroid drugs. These receptors were obtained from a man in his forties with Graves disease.

This clonotype was recorded many times. The J gene is TRBJ1-5, the V gene TRBV3-1; D is uncertain. Trimming left V 3 bases short and J 4 bases short, with 7 bases between. Germline values: CDR1 LGHDT, CDR2 YNNKEL (reference sequence). There are 13 residues in the CDR3. The chain's CDR3 is CASSHGRNQPQHF. The CDR3 DNA sequence: TGTGCCAGCAGCCATGGGAGAAATCAGCCCCAGCATTTT.

In its sample, this clonotype was seen many times. This chain links TRBV5-1 with TRBJ2-4; D is tentatively TRBD1 or TRBD2 (6 bases each). This CDR3 comprises 15 residues. The germline gives CDR1 SGHRS, CDR2 YFSETQ. Trimming left V 4 bases short and J 5 bases short, with 16 bases between. This CDR3 is CASSARLGGENIQYF. The CDR3 DNA sequence: TGCGCCAGCAGCGCCCGGTTGGGGGGCGAAAACATTCAGTACTTC.

This clonotype was counted only a few times. The chain links TRBV6-1 to TRBJ1-1; 9 bases are shared with TRBD1. V lost 5 bases to trimming and J lost 3 bases; unmatched junction nucleotides: 7. In germline, CDR1 is MNHNS, CDR2 SASEGT. This CDR3 comprises 15 residues. CDR3 sequence (DNA): TGTGCCAGCAGTAAGGGACAGGGTTGGTACACTGAAGCTTTCTTT. Amino acid sequence: CASSKGQGWYTEAFF.

This clonotype was detected only a few times. This sequence joins TRBV2 and TRBJ2-7; 9 bases map to TRBD2. The CDR3 covers 13 residues. CDR1 is SNHLY and CDR2 is FYNNEI in the germline V gene. V dropped 10 bases and J dropped 5; count of bases not matched to a gene: 9. Here the CDR3 reads CANDRSGSNEQYF. CDR3 coding DNA: TGTGCCAACGACCGTAGCGGGAGTAACGAGCAGTACTTC.

The sample holds many counts of this clonotype. This chain connects TRBV20-1 to TRBJ2-1; D unclear. This CDR3 spans 11 amino acids. Trimming shortened V by 3 bases and J by 8 bases, and 8 bases separated the two germline ends. Germline CDR1 and CDR2: DFQATT and SNEGSKA (reference sequence). The CDR3 reads CSASGVHEQFF. The CDR3 DNA follows: TGCAGTGCTAGTGGGGTCCATGAGCAGTTCTTC.

Only a few counts were recorded for this clonotype. The chain employs TRBV15 and TRBJ2-7, with D possibly being TRBD2 (6 bases). The V gene's germline CDR1 is LNHNV and CDR2 YYDKDF (reference sequence). V lost 3 bases and J 5 bases, leaving 17 bases between the germline ends. The length of the CDR3 is 15 residues. The CDR3 here is CATSSLEGSSHEQYF. DNA for the CDR3: TGTGCCACCAGCAGTCTGGAGGGGAGTTCGCACGAGCAGTACTTC.

J is TRBJ2-7 and V is TRBV6-2 or TRBV6-3; 10 bases are a match to TRBD2. Trimming removed 6 bases from V and 7 bases from J; junction bases left unmatched: 12. The CDR3 covers 15 residues. Germline loops: CDR1 MNHEY, CDR2 SVGEGT. The chain's CDR3 is CASRKGSSGRWEQYF. The CDR3 DNA follows: TGTGCCAGCAGAAAGGGGTCTAGCGGGAGATGGGAGCAGTACTTC.

J is TRBJ1-5 and V is TRBV27, with TRBD1 matching 7 bases. Germline values: CDR1 MNHEY, CDR2 SMNVEV (reference sequence). The trim removed 9 bases at V and 5 bases at J, leaving 7 bases unmatched. This CDR3 is built from 13 residues. The CDR3 coding sequence is TGTGCCAGGGGTAGAGGGGGCTATCAGCCCCAGCATTTT. It is translated as CARGRGGYQPQHF.

This clonotype has a handful of counts. The rearrangement uses TRBV11-2 and TRBJ2-7; D assignment may be TRBD1 or TRBD2 (5 bases each). Trimming removed 6 bases at V and 4 bases at J, with 16 bases between. Germline assignment: CDR1 SGHAT and CDR2 FQNNGV. This CDR3 comprises 14 residues. This chain's CDR3 is CASRRQRGNYEQYF. CDR3 bases: TGTGCCAGCAGGCGACAGAGAGGGAATTACGAGCAGTACTTC.

The sample holds a few counts of this clonotype. The chain joins TRBV6-1 to TRBJ2-1, with TRBD2 identical over 8 bases. The ends lost 7 bases at V and 1 base at J; junction bases unmatched: 3. The CDR3 sequence is 14 residues long. Germline V gives CDR1 MNHNS, CDR2 SASEGT. This CDR3 reads CASNSGTSYNEQFF. CDR3 in DNA: TGTGCCAGCAATAGCGGGACTTCCTACAATGAGCAGTTCTTC.

This clonotype was found many times. V gene TRBV27 combines with J gene TRBJ2-3; 12 nucleotides align to TRBD2. Germline-derived CDR1 and CDR2 are MNHEY and SMNVEV (reference sequence). The length of the CDR3 is 15 residues. With V trimmed by 3 bases and J by 6 bases, 4 bases remained unmatched. The CDR3 coding sequence is TGTGCCAGCAGTTTGACTAGCGGGAGTTTGGATACGCAGTATTTT. Its protein is CASSLTSGSLDTQYF.

This clonotype was seen a handful of times. This chain joins TRBV3-1 and TRBJ1-5, with D hard to call. The CDR3 is 14 amino acids. V lost 0 bases to trimming and J lost 6 bases, with 9 bases between them. Germline V CDR1 and CDR2: LGHDT, YNNKEL (reference sequence). The CDR3 here is CASSQEVVFQPQHF. DNA of the CDR3: TGTGCCAGCAGCCAAGAGGTGGTGTTTCAGCCCCAGCATTTT.

This clonotype was observed at least ten times. The chain couples TRBV28 to TRBJ1-5, with 7 bases matching TRBD1. CDR1 and CDR2 (germline): MDHEN, SYDVKM. The CDR3 loop spans 15 amino acids. Germline trimming cut 5 bases from V and 7 bases from J; bases unmatched to any gene: 11. The chain's CDR3 is CASSPDRVRPQPQHF. CDR3 nucleotides: TGTGCCAGCAGTCCAGACAGGGTGAGGCCCCAGCCCCAGCATTTT.

This clonotype was seen more than once but under ten times. V is TRBV28 and J is TRBJ2-7; a possible D gene is TRBD1 (6 bases). CDR3 length: 15 residues. Germline V lookup: CDR1 MDHEN, CDR2 SYDVKM. V lost 5 bases and J 1 base, leaving 15 bases between the germline ends. The CDR3 region is CASSPAVRGSYEQYF. As DNA, the CDR3 is TGTGCCAGCAGTCCAGCCGTCAGGGGTTCCTACGAGCAGTACTTC.

At least ten counts were recorded for this clonotype. The chain uses TRBV28 and TRBJ2-7, with D hard to call. Trimming cost V 5 bases and J 5 bases, with 16 bases left between them. The CDR3 is 14 residues long. Germline loops: CDR1 MDHEN, CDR2 SYDVKM. The CDR3 DNA reads TGTGCCAGCAGTCCCTCCGGCCATGGGGACGAGCAGTACTTC. It codes for CASSPSGHGDEQYF. Full variable domain (missing parts from reference TRBV28 and TRBJ2-7): DVKVTQSSRYLVKRTGEKVFLECVQDMDHENMFWYRQDPGLGLRLIYFSYDVKMKEKGDIPEGYSVSREKKERFSLILESASTNQTSMYLCASSPSGHGDEQYFGPGTRLTVT.

This clonotype has a count of ten or more. V and J are TRBV20-1 and TRBJ2-2; D not certain. The CDR3 is made up of 14 amino acids. The germline gives CDR1 DFQATT, CDR2 SNEGSKA (reference sequence). Deletions cut 6 bases from V and 2 bases from J, with 13 bases between. The CDR3 is CSALLSLNTGELFF. In DNA form, the CDR3 reads TGCAGTGCCTTGTTATCTCTTAACACCGGGGAGCTGTTTTTT.

Turning to this clonotype: It may be a read error: a sequence one base away is much more abundant. The chain has TRBV6-9 and TRBJ2-2, with TRBD2 matching over 9 bases. Germline loops: CDR1 MNHGY, CDR2 SVAAGI. The CDR3 covers 16 residues. CDR3 bases: TGTGCCGGCAGTTACGCGGGAGGGAGGCACACCGGGGAGCTGTTTTTT. Amino acid sequence: CAGSYAGGRHTGELFF.

The chain carries TRBV29-1 and TRBJ2-7; D ambiguous. Per the germline V gene, CDR1 is SQVTM and CDR2 is ANQGSEA. Trimming shortened V by 4 bases and J by 7 bases, and 11 bases separated the two germline ends. This CDR3 comprises 11 residues. The CDR3 DNA follows: TGCAGCGTTGCCGGATACAGTGAGCAGTACTTC. The encoded protein is CSVAGYSEQYF.

This clonotype was counted ten times or more. The rearrangement links TRBV28 to TRBJ1-5, with TRBD1 matching over 9 bases. After removal of 6 bases from V and 2 bases from J, the junction contained 23 bases not matched to a gene. Germline assignment: CDR1 MDHEN and CDR2 SYDVKM. This CDR3 is built from 21 residues. The CDR3 nucleotides are TGTGCCAGCAGCCCGAGAACAATCTGGACAGGGGATGGTTATCGCAATCAGCCCCAGCATTTT. Protein sequence: CASSPRTIWTGDGYRNQPQHF.

The sample holds many counts of this clonotype. The chain uses TRBV18 and TRBJ1-5, with no clear D. The V gene's germline CDR1 is KGHSH and CDR2 LQKENI. V shed 3 bases and J shed 5 bases, with 8 bases lying between them. This CDR3 comprises 13 residues. The CDR3 nucleotides read TGTGCCAGCTCACCGACGGTTCATCAGCCCCAGCATTTT. Amino acid sequence: CASSPTVHQPQHF.

In this sample, this clonotype turned up many times. As DNA, the CDR3 is TGTGCCAGCATCGAGGACCCCTCTACAGATACGCAGTATTTT. Translation gives CASIEDPSTDTQYF. V gene TRBV5-5 combines with J gene TRBJ2-3; D unclear. Trimming shortened V by 6 bases and J by 3 bases, and 14 bases separated the two germline ends. CDR3 length: 14 amino acids. CDR1 is SGHKS and CDR2 is YYEKEE in the germline V gene (reference sequence).

The V gene is TRBV4-1, the J gene TRBJ1-2; 9 nucleotides line up with TRBD1. The V and J ends lost 4 bases and 4 bases, in that order; junction bases with no gene match: 4. The CDR3 length is 14 residues. Germline CDR1 reads MGHRA; CDR2 reads YSYEKL. Here the CDR3 DNA reads TGCGCCAGCAGCCTGGACAGGGGCTTCTATGGCTACACCTTC. Amino acid sequence: CASSLDRGFYGYTF.

On this clonotype: This sequence is one base from a far larger clone and is likely a read error. This chain connects TRBV7-2 to TRBJ2-3, with 10 nucleotides matching TRBD2. CDR1 is SGHTA and CDR2 is FQGNSA in the germline V gene. After removal of 6 bases from V and 0 bases from J, the junction contained 15 bases not matched to a gene. The CDR3 is 19 residues long. CDR3 sequence (DNA): TGTGCCAGCAGTTCTCCAAACCCCTTAGCGGGAGGTAGCACAGATACGCAGTATTTT. As protein: CASSSPNPLAGGSTDTQYF.

This clonotype has ten or more counts. The chain joins TRBV7-9 to TRBJ1-1; 7 nucleotides match TRBD1. This CDR3 comprises 14 residues. Germline V gives CDR1 SEHNR, CDR2 FQNEAQ (reference sequence). With V trimmed by 10 bases and J by 5 bases, 13 bases remained unmatched. As DNA, the CDR3 is TGTGCCACAGTTCGGCAGGGGGGGGGAACTGAAGCTTTCTTT. Protein sequence: CATVRQGGGTEAFF.

This clonotype was found many times. This chain connects TRBV20-1 to TRBJ2-7; D is perhaps TRBD1 (5 bases). This CDR3 has 16 amino acids. Germline assignment: CDR1 DFQATT and CDR2 SNEGSKA (reference sequence). Trimming removed 4 bases at V and 1 base at J, with 20 bases between. The CDR3 reads CSAKTPDRHSSYEQYF. As DNA, the CDR3 is TGCAGTGCTAAGACCCCCGACAGACATTCTTCCTACGAGCAGTACTTC.

This clonotype was counted ten times or more. The chain recombines TRBV28 with TRBJ2-3; D perhaps matches TRBD1 (6 bases). Germline loops: CDR1 MDHEN, CDR2 SYDVKM. V was shortened by 2 bases and J by 2 bases, with 14 bases between the two germline ends. The CDR3 has 16 residues. CDR3 in amino acids: CASSLPRGVATDTQYF. The CDR3 nucleotides are TGTGCCAGCAGTTTACCCAGGGGAGTTGCCACAGATACGCAGTATTTT.

This clonotype was counted at least ten times. J is TRBJ2-2 and V is TRBV28; D not resolved. CDR1 is MDHEN, CDR2 SYDVKM, per germline. The CDR3 has 16 amino acids. Deletions cut 5 bases from V and 3 bases from J, with 16 bases between. CDR3 protein: CASSLRTLRDTGELFF. CDR3 DNA: TGTGCCAGCAGTCTTCGCACCCTCAGAGACACCGGGGAGCTGTTTTTT. Variable domain in full (rest from reference TRBV28 and TRBJ2-2): DVKVTQSSRYLVKRTGEKVFLECVQDMDHENMFWYRQDPGLGLRLIYFSYDVKMKEKGDIPEGYSVSREKKERFSLILESASTNQTSMYLCASSLRTLRDTGELFFGEGSRLTVL.

The V call is TRBV7-2, the J call TRBJ2-4; D call uncertain. V lost 6 bases and J lost 13, with 19 bases in between. Looked up from germline, CDR1 is SGHTA and CDR2 is FQGNSA. CDR3 length equals 13 residues. This chain's CDR3 is CASSLTSYNEQYF. For the CDR3, the DNA is TGTGCCAGCAGTCTGACTTCCTACAATGAGCAGTACTTC.

This clonotype came up once. This may come from a read error, since a much larger clone is one base off. V is TRBV10-2 and J is TRBJ2-2, with 10 positions matching TRBD2. This CDR3 is 15 amino acids long. Per germline, CDR1 WSHSY and CDR2 SAAADI. The CDR3 nucleotides are TGCGCCAGCAGTGTAGCGGGAGGCGACACCTGGGAGCTGTTTTTT. It encodes CASSVAGGDTWELFF.

The gene calls are TRBV12-3 or TRBV12-4 and TRBJ1-4, with D uncertain. V dropped 8 bases and J dropped 6 bases, with 16 bases sitting between them. The CDR3 runs 14 residues. The CDR3 loop reads CASVYWGGDEKLFF. The CDR3 nucleotides read TGTGCCAGCGTCTATTGGGGAGGAGATGAAAAACTGTTTTTT.

This clonotype was seen many times. The chain is built from TRBV14 and TRBJ2-5; no definite D call. This CDR3 contains 15 residues. Trimming left V 5 bases short and J 5 bases short, with 18 bases between. Per the germline V gene, CDR1 is SGHDN and CDR2 is FVKESK. CDR3 nucleotides: TGTGCCAGCAGCGACCGGGCCATCATCTTGGAGACCCAGTACTTC. It is translated as CASSDRAIILETQYF.

Worth noting for this clonotype: A junction end diverges from the germline sequence, so it may reflect a read error. The chain employs TRBV5-1 and TRBJ1-1, with D unclear. The CDR3 contains 15 residues. Looked up from germline, CDR1 is SGHRS and CDR2 is YFSETQ. The DNA of the CDR3 is TGTGCCAGCAGCTTGCAGGTCTCCCCGAACACTGAAGCTTTCTTT. Translated, it gives CASSLQVSPNTEAFF. Full variable domain (rest looked up from reference TRBV5-1 and TRBJ1-1): KAGVTQTPRYLIKTRGQQVTLSCSPISGHRSVSWYQQTPGQGLQFLFEYFSETQRNKGNFPGRFSGRQFSNSRSEMNVSTLELGDSALYLCASSLQVSPNTEAFFGQGTRLTVV.